Listed here are 6 T cell receptor beta chains from one sample, sequenced in a study of tumor-infiltrating lymphocytes in oesophageal squamous cell carcinoma. TCRdb itself ran the PCR reads through MiXCR, one entry per CDR3 protein. The sample holds over 20,000 distinct CDR3 sequences, about 35% seen once. Sequencing was performed on esophageal tumor tissue. All receptors come from a female donor with esophageal squamous cell carcinoma.

This rearrangement joins TRBV7-8 to TRBJ2-5; TRBD1 matches 7 bases. This CDR3 region has 14 residues. Per germline, CDR1 SGHVS and CDR2 FQNEAQ. The ends lost 4 bases at V and 4 bases at J; junction bases unmatched: 6. This CDR3 reads CASSSVGGRETQYF. CDR3 in DNA: TGTGCCAGCAGCTCAGTAGGGGGCAGAGAGACCCAGTACTTC.

Of note for this clonotype: Germline and junction disagree at one end, which may indicate a read error. The chain links TRBV7-6 to TRBJ2-5; 7 bases agree with TRBD2. Per the germline V gene, CDR1 is SGHVS and CDR2 is FNYEAQ. The CDR3 has 13 amino acids. This CDR3 reads CASSSGLVETQYF. Here the CDR3 DNA reads TGTGCTAGCAGCTCCGGACTAGTAGAGACCCAGTACTTC.

This clonotype was seen a handful of times. The genes are TRBV4-2 and TRBJ2-7; D might be TRBD1 (6 bases). The CDR3 extends over 15 amino acids. Trimming pared 4 bases from V and 2 bases from J, leaving 15 bases between. CDR1 is LGHNA and CDR2 is YNFKEQ in the germline V gene. CDR3 coding DNA: TGTGCCAGCAGCCCAACAGCAGGGGATCCCTACGAGCAGTACTTC. Translation: CASSPTAGDPYEQYF.

The chain combines TRBV7-2 with TRBJ2-5; D is undetermined. TRBJ2-7 matches the DNA end more closely, so the J call is doubtful. The CDR3 runs 14 residues. Germline CDR1 is SGHTA and CDR2 is FQGNSA. The chain's CDR3 is CASSVRIDSYEQYF. CDR3 in DNA: TGTGCCAGCAGCGTACGGATCGACTCCTACGAGCAGTACTTC.

On this clonotype: One base away lies a much larger clone, so this may be a sequencing read error. The genes are TRBV6-1 and TRBJ2-1, with 7 positions matching TRBD1. Germline V gene data show CDR1 as MNHNS and CDR2 as SASEGT. The CDR3 is 13 residues long. J gave up 10 bases and V 10 bases, and 13 bases lay outside the gene matches. CDR3: CATWTGNSYEQFF. The CDR3 DNA reads as TGTGCCACCTGGACAGGAAACTCCTACGAGCAGTTCTTC.

This clonotype was seen many times. This chain connects TRBV7-9 to TRBJ2-7; D gene unclear. V was pared by 1 base and J by 5 bases, with 12 bases between. Germline values: CDR1 SEHNR, CDR2 FQNEAQ (reference sequence). CDR3 length equals 14 residues. CDR3 in amino acids: CASSLGLTPDEQYF. The DNA of the CDR3 is TGTGCCAGCAGCTTAGGGCTCACCCCGGACGAGCAGTACTTC.